Below are 25 T cell receptor beta chains sequenced from a single sample in a study of blood T cell repertoires in COVID-19. Generated by immunoSEQ multiplex PCR, the TCRdb table keeps only in-frame clones and is missing some. The table has fewer than 300,000 clones, roughly four fifths seen once. Source material: peripheral blood. The receptors were sampled from a person between 70 and 80 years old with COVID-19, enrolled during active disease.

The chain combines TRBV3-1 (or the pseudogene TRBV3-2) with TRBJ1-6; D is ambiguous. Germline loops: CDR1 LGHDT, CDR2 YNNKEL (reference sequence). V lost 4 bases, J lost 5 bases, and 6 bases lay in between. The CDR3 runs 13 residues. The CDR3 nucleotides read TGTGCCAGCAGCCTTACTGATAATTCACCCCTCCACTTT. Its translation: CASSLTDNSPLHF.

This sequence joins TRBV21-1 and TRBJ1-2; the listed D gene, TRBD1, was not tested against the DNA. TRBV21-1 is a listed pseudogene. This CDR3 region has 15 residues. The CDR3 DNA sequence: TGTGCCAGCAGCAATACCGACAGGTTTTATTATGGCTACACCTTC. It codes for CASSNTDRFYYGYTF.

J is TRBJ1-2 and V is TRBV19; no definite D call. The CDR3 spans 11 residues. V lost 5 bases and J lost 5, with 6 bases in between. The germline V gene encodes CDR1 LNHDA and CDR2 SQIVND (reference sequence). The chain's CDR3 is CASSSFYGYTF. The CDR3, as DNA: TGTGCCAGTAGTTCATTTTATGGCTACACCTTC.

V is TRBV3-1 (or the pseudogene TRBV3-2) and J is TRBJ2-2; TRBD1 might be the D (6 bases). Trimming stripped 6 bases from V and 7 bases from J, with 15 bases between. Germline V gene data show CDR1 as LGHDT and CDR2 as YNNKEL (reference sequence). The CDR3 covers 14 residues. CDR3 amino acids: CASSQTRGYGELFF. The CDR3 nucleotides read TGTGCCAGCAGTCAAACAAGGGGGTACGGGGAGCTGTTTTTT.

V is TRBV18 and J is TRBJ2-7; the match to TRBD2 covers 7 bases. Germline assignment: CDR1 KGHSH and CDR2 LQKENI. This CDR3 has 16 amino acids. V dropped 1 base and J dropped 2; count of bases not matched to a gene: 8. CDR3 sequence (DNA): TGTGCCAGCTCACCACGTGGCGAGGGGAGGGCCTACGAGCAGTACTTC. As protein: CASSPRGEGRAYEQYF.

This clone was seen a handful of times. This chain links TRBV2 with TRBJ2-5; maybe TRBD2 (5 bases). This CDR3 is 13 amino acids long. Trimming took off 5 bases at V and 7 bases at J, with 14 bases between the two ends. Per the germline V gene, CDR1 is SNHLY and CDR2 is FYNNEI. CDR3 in amino acids: CASSPDSYGTQYF. CDR3 in DNA: TGTGCCAGCAGTCCGGACTCCTATGGGACCCAGTACTTC.

This chain uses TRBV6-2 or TRBV6-3 with TRBJ2-1, with 9 bases identical to TRBD2. The CDR3 consists of 15 residues. The V gene's germline CDR1 is MNHEY and CDR2 SVGEGT. Germline trimming cut 6 bases from V and 8 bases from J; bases unmatched to any gene: 11. CDR3 region: CASSASGGLFHEQFF. The DNA for the CDR3 is TGTGCCAGCAGCGCCAGCGGGGGGTTGTTCCATGAGCAGTTCTTC.

This chain connects TRBV18 to TRBJ1-1; perhaps TRBD1 as D (5 bases). The CDR3 is 14 residues long. Trimming pared 3 bases from V and 1 base from J, leaving 9 bases between. Germline V gene data show CDR1 as KGHSH and CDR2 as LQKENI. CDR3 coding DNA: TGTGCCAGCTCACCCGGGGGACCGAACACTGAAGCTTTCTTT. It encodes CASSPGGPNTEAFF. The whole variable domain, filled in from reference TRBV18 and TRBJ1-1, reads NAGVMQNPRHLVRRRGQEARLRCSPMKGHSHVYWYRQLPEEGLKFMVYLQKENIIDESGMPKERFSAEFPKEGPSILRIQQVVRGDSAAYFCASSPGGPNTEAFFGQGTRLTVV.

This clone was detected only once. This chain joins TRBV3-1 (or the pseudogene TRBV3-2) and TRBJ1-1; no definite D call. CDR1 and CDR2 (germline): LGHDT, YNNKEL (reference sequence). V lost 2 bases to trimming and J lost 2 bases, with 9 bases between them. CDR3 size: 14 residues. The CDR3 sequence is CASSQQVSNTEAFF. CDR3 DNA sequence: TGTGCCAGCAGCCAACAGGTGTCAAACACTGAAGCTTTCTTT.

The chain has TRBV2 and TRBJ2-7, with D perhaps matching TRBD2 (6 bases). The CDR3 spans 16 residues. The V gene's germline CDR1 is SNHLY and CDR2 FYNNEI. Trimming pared 3 bases from V and 0 bases from J, leaving 15 bases between. CDR3 sequence reads: CASSDPFNGSSYEQYF. In DNA form, the CDR3 reads TGTGCCAGCAGTGACCCTTTTAACGGGAGCTCCTACGAGCAGTACTTC. The complete variable domain, with remaining parts taken from reference TRBV2 and TRBJ2-7, reads EPEVTQTPSHQVTQMGQEVILRCVPISNHLYFYWYRQILGQKVEFLVSFYNNEISEKSEIFDDQFSVERPDGSNFTLKIRSTKLEDSAMYFCASSDPFNGSSYEQYFGPGTRLTVT.

This clone has just one count. The V and J genes are TRBV30 and TRBJ1-6, with D possibly TRBD1 on 5 matching bases. The CDR3 length is 15 residues. Looked up from germline, CDR1 is GTSNPN and CDR2 is SVGIG (reference sequence). V lost 4 bases and J 6 bases, leaving 16 bases between the germline ends. CDR3 region: CAWILTGVTNSPLHF. DNA for the CDR3: TGTGCCTGGATACTTACGGGGGTTACTAATTCACCCCTCCACTTT.

In DNA, the CDR3 is TGTGCCAGCAGCTTAGCGCTAGCCCAGTCGGACGAGCAGTACTTC. Its translation is CASSLALAQSDEQYF. The chain couples TRBV7-2 to TRBJ2-7; D is possibly TRBD2 (5 bases). Germline V gene data show CDR1 as SGHTA and CDR2 as FQGNSA. There are 15 residues in the CDR3. The V end lost 0 bases, the J end lost 5 bases, and 14 bases lay between the germline ends.

CDR3 loop: CASSLGQGVNSPLHF. The CDR3 coding sequence is TGTGCCAGCTCACTTGGACAGGGGGTAAATTCACCCCTCCACTTT. The chain links TRBV18 to TRBJ1-6, with 10 bases identical to TRBD1. The CDR3 runs 15 residues. Losses at the gene ends were 4 bases for V and 7 bases for J; bases not matched to a gene: 4. The germline CDR1 and CDR2 sequences are KGHSH and LQKENI.

The chain employs TRBV4-2 and TRBJ2-7; 8 bases are a match to TRBD1. There are 15 residues in the CDR3. V dropped 2 bases and J dropped 3; count of bases not matched to a gene: 6. The V gene's germline CDR1 is LGHNA and CDR2 YNFKEQ. The CDR3 region has the DNA TGTGCCAGCAGCCAAACAGGGGGAGTCGGCTACGAGCAGTACTTC. Encoded protein: CASSQTGGVGYEQYF.

The chain carries TRBV7-2 and TRBJ2-7; D perhaps matches TRBD2 (5 bases). This CDR3 is 14 amino acids long. V was clipped by 4 bases and J by 0 bases, with 10 bases between them. CDR1 and CDR2 (germline): SGHTA, FQGNSA. CDR3 DNA sequence: TGTGCCAGCAGCTCCCGACGGGGCTCCTACGAGCAGTACTTC. The encoded protein is CASSSRRGSYEQYF.

The chain employs TRBV5-1 and TRBJ2-7; 9 bases align to TRBD1. Germline lookup yields CDR1 SGHRS and CDR2 YFSETQ. The V and J ends lost 3 bases and 7 bases, in that order; junction bases with no gene match: 8. The CDR3 spans 14 residues. CDR3 amino acids: CASSSTGGAGEQYF. CDR3 sequence (DNA): TGCGCCAGCAGCTCTACAGGGGGCGCGGGTGAGCAGTACTTC. Combining the CDR3 with reference TRBV5-1 and TRBJ2-7 gives the whole variable domain KAGVTQTPRYLIKTRGQQVTLSCSPISGHRSVSWYQQTPGQGLQFLFEYFSETQRNKGNFPGRFSGRQFSNSRSEMNVSTLELGDSALYLCASSSTGGAGEQYFGPGTRLTVT.

The J gene is TRBJ1-2, the V gene TRBV3-1 (or the pseudogene TRBV3-2); D is perhaps TRBD1 (5 bases). The CDR3 runs 15 residues. The germline V gene encodes CDR1 LGHDT and CDR2 YNNKEL (reference sequence). With 4 bases removed from V and 3 bases from J, the gap between germline ends came to 15 bases. CDR3 sequence: CASSPSDRADYGYTF. The CDR3 DNA follows: TGTGCCAGCAGCCCGTCTGACAGAGCCGACTATGGCTACACCTTC.

The genes are TRBV27 and TRBJ2-7, with D perhaps TRBD1 (5 bases). Germline CDR1 reads MNHEY; CDR2 reads SMNVEV (reference sequence). The CDR3 totals 11 residues. The V end lost 3 bases, the J end lost 6 bases, and 6 bases lay between the germline ends. The CDR3 is CASSFGAEQYF. As DNA, the CDR3 is TGTGCCAGCAGTTTTGGGGCCGAGCAGTACTTC.

This clone was seen a single time. Other nucleotide sequences from this sample produce the same CDR3. V is TRBV5-1 and J is TRBJ2-1, with TRBD2 identical over 9 bases. CDR1 SGHRS and CDR2 YFSETQ come from the germline V gene. CDR3 length: 16 amino acids. V lost 0 bases and J lost 1; bases outside the gene matches: 2. The CDR3: CASSLDSGSSYNEQFF. The CDR3 nucleotides read TGCGCCAGCAGCTTGGATAGCGGGAGTTCCTACAATGAGCAGTTCTTC.

The chain uses TRBV9 and TRBJ1-4; 7 nucleotides align to TRBD1. The germline gives CDR1 SGDLS, CDR2 YYNGEE. The CDR3 is 17 residues long. V dropped 4 bases and J dropped 4; count of bases not matched to a gene: 13. The CDR3 DNA reads TGTGCCAGCAGCCCGTCGGCGTCGGGACAGATTAATGAAAAACTGTTTTTT. As protein: CASSPSASGQINEKLFF.

J is TRBJ1-1 and V is TRBV19; D perhaps matches TRBD1 (5 bases). CDR1 is LNHDA, CDR2 SQIVND, per germline (reference sequence). V was cut by 4 bases and J by 3 bases, with 9 bases left in between. CDR3 length: 13 amino acids. The CDR3 protein is CASSKGPYTEAFF. Here the CDR3 DNA reads TGTGCCAGTAGTAAGGGGCCCTACACTGAAGCTTTCTTT.

This clone is categorized as large. V usage is TRBV6-1 and J usage is TRBJ1-5; D unclear. CDR3 length: 13 amino acids. Germline lookup yields CDR1 MNHNS and CDR2 SASEGT. V lost 2 bases and J lost 8, with 10 bases in between. As DNA, the CDR3 is TGTGCCAGCAGTGAATGGACTGTGGAGCCCCAGCATTTT. Protein product: CASSEWTVEPQHF.

This rearrangement joins TRBV28 to TRBJ2-5; perhaps TRBD1 as D (5 bases). There are 14 residues in the CDR3. V lost 5 bases and J lost 4, with 14 bases in between. Germline assignment: CDR1 MDHEN and CDR2 SYDVKM. In DNA form, the CDR3 reads TGTGCCAGCAGTACCTCGGGTGGGGCAGAGACCCAGTACTTC. It is translated as CASSTSGGAETQYF.

The V and J genes are TRBV2 and TRBJ2-5; 10 bases agree with TRBD1. V lost 6 bases and J lost 5; bases outside the gene matches: 12. This CDR3 has 16 amino acids. In germline, CDR1 is SNHLY, CDR2 FYNNEI. CDR3 in DNA: TGTGCCAGCAGGTTCTTTGGACAGGGGGTTCGTGAGACCCAGTACTTC. It specifies CASRFFGQGVRETQYF.

This clone was picked up one time. Here the CDR3 DNA reads TGTGCCACCAAGAGCTCCTATAATTCACCCCTCCACTTT. Translation gives CATKSSYNSPLHF. The rearrangement joins TRBV15 to TRBJ1-6; no clear D gene. Germline CDR1 reads LNHNV; CDR2 reads YYDKDF (reference sequence). The length of the CDR3 is 13 residues. The V end was cut by 7 bases, the J end by 0 bases, with 4 bases between.